One T cell receptor (beta chain) is described in this entry. Its cognate antigen is unknown. Only healthy Caucasians were enrolled as donors. The record originates from a study of identical twins. Findings of the study overall: Fewer insertions were carried by abundant cord blood beta clonotypes, but none was seen in memory repertoires.

Germline V lookup: CDR1 MNHEY, CDR2 SVGAGI. This CDR3 is 14 amino acids long. The ends were cut back, 2 bases at V and 4 bases at J, with 8 bases in the middle. TCRdb reanalysed the 5' RACE reads using MiXCR and keeps one entry per CDR3 protein. The data show 450,000 to 650,000 distinct CDR3 sequences, 9.6% seen once. This same sample was also part of a study on yellow fever vaccine responses in identical twins.

V and J are TRBV6-5 and TRBJ2-2; D gene unclear. This sequence originates from a woman between 18 and 29 years old in good health. What was sequenced was PBMCs. CDR3 bases: TGTGCCAGCAGTTACGAATCGGGCACCGGGGAGCTGTTTTTT. Encoded protein: CASSYESGTGELFF.